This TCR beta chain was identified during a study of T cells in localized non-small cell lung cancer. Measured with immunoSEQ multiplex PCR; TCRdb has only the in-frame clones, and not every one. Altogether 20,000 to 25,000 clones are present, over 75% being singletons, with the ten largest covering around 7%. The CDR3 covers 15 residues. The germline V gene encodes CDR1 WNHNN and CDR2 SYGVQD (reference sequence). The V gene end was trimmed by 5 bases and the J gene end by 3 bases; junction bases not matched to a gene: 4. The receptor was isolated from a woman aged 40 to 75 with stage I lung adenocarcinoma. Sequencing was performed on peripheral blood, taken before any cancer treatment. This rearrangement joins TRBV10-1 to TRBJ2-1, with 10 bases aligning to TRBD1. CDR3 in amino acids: CASSTGTGVYNEQFF. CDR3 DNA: TGCGCCAGCAGTACCGGGACAGGGGTCTACAATGAGCAGTTCTTC.